This TCR beta chain was retrieved from a study of beta chain features in type 1 diabetes. Expressed TCRB transcripts were sequenced because the isolated RNA had all been reverse transcribed beforehand. The data were produced by immunoSEQ multiplex PCR, yet TCRdb's version contains in-frame clones alone and is incomplete. This sample has 330,000 or so clones; 12% to 15% occur once, and the top ten carry more than 6.5%. V was clipped by 0 bases and J by 4 bases, with 15 bases between them. Germline V gene data show CDR1 as MNHEY and CDR2 as SVGAGI. This CDR3 comprises 16 residues. Cells sorted by CD45RO/CCR7/CD25/CD127/CD95/CD27 comprised CD4+ naive, central memory, regulatory and stem cell-like memory cells.

V and J are TRBV6-5 and TRBJ1-2; perhaps TRBD1 as D (5 bases). Sequenced material: central memory CD4+ T cells from blood. This receptor was taken from a young man in good health. The chain's CDR3 is CASSYSTWGGGYGYTF. The CDR3 DNA is TGTGCCAGCAGTTACTCGACATGGGGTGGGGGCTATGGCTACACCTTC.